This T cell receptor beta chain appears in the sequencing data of a study of response to subunit inactivated influenza vaccine. Study-level findings and limits: After each seasonal influenza vaccination, few new T cells are recruited, the authors suggested.

TCRdb passed the RT-PCR reads through MiXCR, listing each CDR3 protein once. The sample holds 500,000 to 650,000 distinct CDR3 sequences, around 8% seen once. The germline V gene has CDR1 MGHDK and CDR2 SYGVNS. CDR3 length equals 11 residues. The V and J ends lost 5 bases and 7 bases respectively, with 9 bases between them. This clonotype was counted ten times or more. Its antigen is as yet unknown. This chain links TRBV25-1 with TRBJ2-7, with unresolved D. The sample here was PBMCs from blood, taken roughly 24 months after vaccination. The sequence came from a man aged 45 to 75 who received an inactivated influenza vaccine. In DNA form, the CDR3 reads TGTGCCAGCAGTTTCGGTAGAGAGCAGTACTTC. Translating gives CASSFGREQYF.